This TCR beta chain was found in a study of cytomegalovirus exposure and HLA in healthy donors. Only a few counts were recorded for this clone. Antigen unknown. Study-wide results and caveats: In a later analysis, a missense DCLRE1C variant was linked to TCR beta V- and J-gene trimming.

The study ran its PCR with 60 Vbeta and 13 Jbeta primers. The assay was immunoSEQ multiplex PCR, and TCRdb's table has in-frame clones only and misses some. The data show roughly 160,000 clones, 80% to 90% seen once. With 8 bases removed from V and 4 bases from J, the gap between germline ends came to 19 bases. This CDR3 is built from 15 residues. Germline CDR1 is MGHDK and CDR2 is SYGVNS. The chain couples TRBV25-1 to TRBJ2-3; possible D gene TRBD1, 5 bases. Sequenced: PBMCs. This receptor was obtained from a man in his fifties or sixties in good health and CMV-seropositive. In DNA form, the CDR3 reads TGTGCCAGCGCCTTGCAGGGTTTTGGCGCAGATACGCAGTATTTT. This codes for CASALQGFGADTQYF.